This note documents a single T cell receptor beta chain sequence. This clone was observed once. It lacks a known antigen. Base qualities are not at hand, and no much larger clone is one base apart. These data are taken from a study of cytomegalovirus exposure and HLA in healthy donors (dated by TCRdb to 2016 to 2017). As for the study more broadly: According to an earlier analysis of around 600 of the donors, about 179 million T cells yielded over 100 million unique TCR beta sequences and 276 Gb of sequence data. An early release covering roughly 600 HLA-typed donors comprised approximately 290 gigabases of sequencing data and approximately 80 million unique TCR sequences. To predict cytomegalovirus infection status, the study brought together high-throughput TCR immunosequencing, statistical association of individual TCRs with disease status, and machine learning. In the later analysis, no new phenotypic data were used to find candidate immune exposures; instead, reliance was placed on TCR beta sequences and their occurrence across donors. Donor age, sex, ethnicity and CMV serostatus were compiled together with the repertoire data. Among about 390 genotyped donors of the cohort, an average of approximately 230,000 unique TCR beta nucleotide sequences were sequenced per donor, roughly 18% of them non-productive. The study was designed to test whether signatures of past pathogen exposure could be identified by cataloging public T cell receptors. A later analysis re-analyzed previously published TCR beta repertoires from 500 to 700 donors and added high-resolution HLA genotyping to study TCR occurrence patterns. Because of strong linkage in the cohort, roughly five DR-DQ haplotypes were treated as single units for association and clustering. The T cell repertoires of under 700 subjects were profiled by immunosequencing and related to cytomegalovirus serostatus. An earlier analysis of around 640 of the donors used high-throughput TCR beta sequencing to judge whether each TCR beta V gene segment behaved as functional or pseudogenic. A later genetic analysis used genome-wide SNP genotypes for about 60% of the roughly 700 donors, treating that subset as a discovery cohort. Typing coverage differed by locus: A, B, C, DRB1 and DQB1 were typed in about 620-630 donors, DQA1 in 522, DPA1 in 600 to 610, and DPB1 in approximately 450. A separate validation cohort of about 110 different subjects was used in addition to the roughly 640-subject first cohort. Both class I and class II loci were covered by HLA typing, at four-digit resolution. All discovery cohort repertoires had been generated using a single sequencing platform. Of the roughly 400 genotyped donors, approximately 80% fell in the genetic ancestry cluster associated with self-reported Caucasian donors. Overall results and qualifications from the work: In an earlier analysis of a few hundred of the donors, most TCR beta V segments were observed in productive rearrangements about 90% or about 30% of the time, broadly matching IMGT annotations. Because counts were too low, more than 15 rarely observed V segments, including chromosome 9 orphons, were left out of the earlier analysis of 500 to 750 of the donors. A further reported finding was that TCR beta sequences accurately predicted the HLA-A and HLA-B alleles for most subjects in the first cohort. Some IMGT-functional V segments, including TRBV6-2 and TRBV6-3, could not be told apart with the 87-base-pair reads, so those segments were excluded. A few of the identified cytomegalovirus-associated TCR beta chains were confirmed in vitro to be specific for cytomegalovirus antigens. It was suggested by the authors that the approach could potentially be generalized to other disease states and immunological phenotypes. A later analysis associated around 16,000 TCR beta sequences with specific HLA alleles at a false discovery rate of 0.05. The classifier was reported to diagnose cytomegalovirus status with high specificity and sensitivity in both the original and validation cohorts. A later genetic analysis reported fewer N-insertions in productive TCRs among donors in an Asian-associated ancestry cluster than the roughly 700-donor mean. Assigning TCR associations to individual alleles was difficult when HLA alleles, especially DR and DQ, strongly co-occurred. In the study, 150 to 200 TCR beta chains were listed as associated with cytomegalovirus. The only immune exposure information available for the cohort was CMV serostatus. Linkage disequilibrium might explain the correlated functional status among segregating V segments, but an unknown experimental factor could not be ruled out. Only TCR beta chains were sequenced in this cohort, and the absence of alpha or paired-chain data limited detectable features. Compared with equally common non-associated chains, HLA-associated TCR beta chains in a later analysis were more clonally expanded and had lower generation probabilities. Most TCR sequences were observed very rarely across donors, whereas some public TCRs were present in many individuals. HLA typing was unavailable for some donors at each locus, so association tests used only the typed subset. According to a later analysis, parvovirus B19, influenza, CMV and Epstein-Barr virus appeared linked to several top co-occurrence clusters. According to a later analysis, TCR association rates differed among HLA loci, with DRB1 alleles showing the most associated TCRs and HLA-C alleles showing the fewest. A later analysis found that most CMV-associated TCR beta chains appeared HLA-restricted, with HLA associations seemingly driven largely by CMV exposure. Roughly uniform sequencing depth across donors was assumed in presence/absence analyses, although this assumption may not hold. A group of highly shared sequence variants was considered likely to be a technical artifact of the sequencing pipeline. In a later genetic analysis, a missense DCLRE1C variant was associated with V-gene and J-gene trimming of TCR beta chains, and the association was replicated in an independent cohort.

Trimming accounts for 6 bases at V and 6 bases at J, while the number of junction bases matched to no gene is 15. There are 16 amino acids in the CDR3, from cysteine to phenylalanine inclusive. Only the CDR3 portion is preserved as DNA: 48 bases, with reading frame beginning at the first base. In the germline V gene, CDR1 corresponds to MDHEN and CDR2 to SYDVKM. Library prep was done by the immunoSEQ multiplex PCR assay. For the multiplex PCR, a mixture combining 60 forward primers for TCR Vbeta segments and 13 reverse primers for TCR Jbeta segments was used. A multiplex PCR assay on genomic DNA amplified the CDR3 region of rearranged TCR beta genes. The amplified TCR beta libraries were sequenced on the Illumina HiSeq System as 87-base-pair reads. The published analysis was carried out like this. In a later analysis, about 80 million unique TCR beta chains were counted across the 650 to 750 repertoires, and roughly 11 million of these chains were shared by at least two donors. Raw reads were error-corrected and collapsed into unique sequences with a nearest-neighbor algorithm that merged closely related sequences to remove PCR and sequencing errors. CDR3 sequences were aligned to IMGT reference sequences to assign V, D and J gene segments. For a sequence to be retained, a match of at least six nucleotides was required to both a V gene segment and a J gene segment. Rearrangements were classified as productive when the CDR3 lacked stop codons and remained in frame with V and J, and all other rearrangements were classified as non-productive. CDR3 was defined by IMGT convention, running from the second conserved V-encoded cysteine to the conserved J-encoded phenylalanine. In an earlier analysis of some 550 of the donors, sequences lacking an unambiguous match to a single V gene segment were excluded. An earlier analysis of some 610 of the donors called V segments functional above 56.7% productive rearrangements and segregating when the between-donor standard deviation exceeded 5%. A statistical classification framework was built to diagnose cytomegalovirus status from the catalog of TCR beta chain sequences. In a later analysis, TCR nucleotide sequences were compared against IMGT/GENE-DB human TR gene sequences so that V and J genes could be assigned. Using the TCRdist pipeline, a later analysis assigned CDR3 sequences along with most-parsimonious VDJ recombination scenarios. A later analysis defined each TCR beta chain by its CDR3 amino acid sequence plus V-gene family, and excluded reads lacking a unique V-gene family. To address suspected cross-contamination and a sequencing artifact, a later analysis removed 592 highly shared, low-generation-probability nucleotide sequences. In a later analysis, a clonal expansion index for each public chain was calculated from normalized within-repertoire ranks of inferred template counts. In a later analysis, generation probabilities were computed with a VDJ recombination model fitted to out-of-frame rearrangements, and the resulting probabilities were checked against IGoR. In a later analysis, hypergeometric tests were used to score TCR-TCR, TCR-HLA and TCR-CMV co-occurrence, with a repertoire-size bias correction applied to TCR pairs. In a later analysis, false discovery rates were estimated by permuting HLA or CMV assignments 20 times. In a later analysis, co-occurring TCRs were grouped with DBSCAN, and TCRdist sequence similarity was added when clustering was performed within HLA-allele-positive subsets. Repertoires with fewer than 30,000 or more than 120,000 public chains were left out of co-occurrence clustering, as were roughly five repertoires with anomalous nucleotide sharing. The clones in this table, taken by TCRdb from immuneACCESS, are in-frame only. Not every clone is retained; where verified, under half of the shortfall comes from an unresolved V gene, and the cause of the rest is unknown. That table supplies the V and J calls and clone size; D and trimming were determined from the DNA. Recorded for this sample are some 130,000 clones; more than 75% of them occurred a single time. The ten largest clones represent roughly 2.3% of the sample.

The cohort comprised some 680 healthy bone marrow donors. All cohort members were sampled while nominally healthy, although unrecorded immune exposures were likely present. The donor was CMV seronegative and belonged to the group of 350 to 400 seronegative cohort members. Every donor gave a peripheral blood sample, and the peripheral blood mononuclear cells from that sample were used for TCR beta sequencing. The Qiagen DNeasy Blood Extraction Kit was used to extract genomic DNA from the blood cell samples. Recombination joined TRBV28 with TRBJ2-7, and TRBD1 matches 9 of the central bases. This TCR derives from a man aged 30 to 45 in good health and CMV-seronegative. The sequenced sample was PBMCs. The sequenced DNA is TGTGCCAGCAGCCATCCGGGGACAGGGAAAAAGCGCGAGCAGTACTTC. The encoded protein is CASSHPGTGKKREQYF.